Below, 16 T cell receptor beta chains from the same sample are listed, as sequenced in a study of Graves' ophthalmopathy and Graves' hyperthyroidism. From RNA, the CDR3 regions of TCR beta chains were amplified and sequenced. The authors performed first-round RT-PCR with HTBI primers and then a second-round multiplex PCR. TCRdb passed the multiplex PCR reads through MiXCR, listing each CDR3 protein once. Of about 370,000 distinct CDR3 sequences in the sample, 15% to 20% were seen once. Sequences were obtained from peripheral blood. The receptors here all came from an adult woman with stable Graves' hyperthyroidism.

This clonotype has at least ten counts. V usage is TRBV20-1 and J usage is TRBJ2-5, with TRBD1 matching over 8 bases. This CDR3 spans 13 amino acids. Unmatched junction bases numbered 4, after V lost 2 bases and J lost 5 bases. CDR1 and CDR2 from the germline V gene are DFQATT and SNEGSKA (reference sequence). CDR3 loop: CSARQGAPETQYF. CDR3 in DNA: TGCAGTGCTAGACAGGGGGCGCCGGAGACCCAGTACTTC.

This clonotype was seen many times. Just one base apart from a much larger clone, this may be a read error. For the CDR3, the DNA is TGTGCTAGTGGTTTGGCATCTGGGAAAGGGACCCAGTACTTC. Amino acid sequence: CASGLASGKGTQYF. This chain links TRBV12-5 with TRBJ2-5, with D hard to call. V was clipped by 1 base and J by 7 bases, with 13 bases between them. Germline CDR1 LGHNT, CDR2 FRNRAP. The CDR3 covers 14 residues.

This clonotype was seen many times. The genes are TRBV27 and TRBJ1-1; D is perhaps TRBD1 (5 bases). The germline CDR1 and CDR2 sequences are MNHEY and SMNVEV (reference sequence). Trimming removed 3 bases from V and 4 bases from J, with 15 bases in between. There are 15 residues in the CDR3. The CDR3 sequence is CASSLQGKKRTEAFF. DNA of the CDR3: TGTGCCAGCAGTTTGCAGGGAAAGAAGCGCACTGAAGCTTTCTTT.

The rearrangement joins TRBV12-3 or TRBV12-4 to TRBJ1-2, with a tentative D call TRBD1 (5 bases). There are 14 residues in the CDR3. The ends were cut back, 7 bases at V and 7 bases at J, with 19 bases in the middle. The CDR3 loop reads CASISGLARGGYTF. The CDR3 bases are TGTGCCAGCATTTCGGGGCTGGCGCGGGGTGGCTACACCTTC.

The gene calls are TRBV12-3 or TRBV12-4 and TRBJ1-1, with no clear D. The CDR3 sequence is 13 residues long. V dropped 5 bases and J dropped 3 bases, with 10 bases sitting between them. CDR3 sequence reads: CASSPLWDTEAFF. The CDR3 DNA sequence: TGTGCCAGCAGTCCTTTATGGGACACTGAAGCTTTCTTT.

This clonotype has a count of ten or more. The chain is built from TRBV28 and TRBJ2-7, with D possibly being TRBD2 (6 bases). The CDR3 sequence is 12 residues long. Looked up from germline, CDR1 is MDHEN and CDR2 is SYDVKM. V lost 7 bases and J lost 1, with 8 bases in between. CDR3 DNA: TGTGCCAGCACGGAGGGGTCCTACGAGCAGTACTTC. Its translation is CASTEGSYEQYF.

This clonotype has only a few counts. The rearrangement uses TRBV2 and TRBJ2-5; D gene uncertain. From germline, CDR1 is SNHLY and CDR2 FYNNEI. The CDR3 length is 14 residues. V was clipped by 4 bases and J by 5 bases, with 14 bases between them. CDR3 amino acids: CASSVSGVRETQYF. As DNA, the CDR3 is TGTGCCAGCAGTGTGTCTGGTGTTCGGGAGACCCAGTACTTC.

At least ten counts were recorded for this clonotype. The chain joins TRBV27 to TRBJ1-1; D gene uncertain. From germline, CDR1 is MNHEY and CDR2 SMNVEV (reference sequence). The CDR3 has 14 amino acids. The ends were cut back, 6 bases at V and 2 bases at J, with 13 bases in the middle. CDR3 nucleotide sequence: TGTGCCAGCAGACCTCGGGTGACCAACACTGAAGCTTTCTTT. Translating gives CASRPRVTNTEAFF.

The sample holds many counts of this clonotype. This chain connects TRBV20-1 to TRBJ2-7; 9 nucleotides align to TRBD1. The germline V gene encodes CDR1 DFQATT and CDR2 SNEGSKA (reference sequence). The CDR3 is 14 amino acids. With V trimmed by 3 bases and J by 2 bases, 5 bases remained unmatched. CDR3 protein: CSARVTGGAYEQYF. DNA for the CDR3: TGCAGTGCTAGGGTGACAGGGGGGGCCTACGAGCAGTACTTC.

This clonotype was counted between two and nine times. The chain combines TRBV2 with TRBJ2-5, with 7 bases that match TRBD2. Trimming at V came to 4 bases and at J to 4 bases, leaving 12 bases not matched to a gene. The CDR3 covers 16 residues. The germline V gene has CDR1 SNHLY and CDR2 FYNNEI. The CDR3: CASSAGFNPGGETQYF. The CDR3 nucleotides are TGTGCCAGCAGTGCAGGGTTCAACCCGGGAGGAGAGACCCAGTACTTC.

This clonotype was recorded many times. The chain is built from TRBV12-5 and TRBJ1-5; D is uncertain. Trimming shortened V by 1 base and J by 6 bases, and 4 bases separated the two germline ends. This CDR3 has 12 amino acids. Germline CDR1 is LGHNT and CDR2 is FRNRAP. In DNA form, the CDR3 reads TGTGCTAGTGGTTTGGATAGTCAGCCCCAGCATTTT. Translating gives CASGLDSQPQHF.

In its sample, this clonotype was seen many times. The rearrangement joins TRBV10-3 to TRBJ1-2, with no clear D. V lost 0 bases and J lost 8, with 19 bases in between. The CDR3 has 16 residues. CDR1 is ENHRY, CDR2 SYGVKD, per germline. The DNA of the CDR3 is TGTGCCATCAGTGAGTCGATCGTTATCCAGGCTCGCGGCTACACCTTC. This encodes CAISESIVIQARGYTF.

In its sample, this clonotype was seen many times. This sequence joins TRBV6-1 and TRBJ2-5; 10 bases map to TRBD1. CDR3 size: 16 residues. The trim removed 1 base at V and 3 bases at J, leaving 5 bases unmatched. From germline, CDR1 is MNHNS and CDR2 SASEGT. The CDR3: CASSEVSGTGEETQYF. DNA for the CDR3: TGTGCCAGCAGTGAAGTGTCCGGGACAGGGGAAGAGACCCAGTACTTC.

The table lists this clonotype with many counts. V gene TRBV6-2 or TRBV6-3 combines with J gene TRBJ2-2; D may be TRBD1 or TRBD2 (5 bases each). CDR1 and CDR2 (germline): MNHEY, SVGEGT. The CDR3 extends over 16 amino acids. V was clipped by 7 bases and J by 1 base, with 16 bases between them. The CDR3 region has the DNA TGTGCCAGCAACGACGACCTTGGGGGGAACACCGGGGAGCTGTTTTTT. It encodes CASNDDLGGNTGELFF.

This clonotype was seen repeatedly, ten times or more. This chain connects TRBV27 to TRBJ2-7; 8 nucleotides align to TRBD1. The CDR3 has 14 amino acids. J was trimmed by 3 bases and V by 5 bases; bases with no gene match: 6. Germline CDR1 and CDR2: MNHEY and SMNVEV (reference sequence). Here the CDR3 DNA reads TGTGCCAGCAGTCCGGCGACAGGGGACTACGAGCAGTACTTC. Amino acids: CASSPATGDYEQYF.

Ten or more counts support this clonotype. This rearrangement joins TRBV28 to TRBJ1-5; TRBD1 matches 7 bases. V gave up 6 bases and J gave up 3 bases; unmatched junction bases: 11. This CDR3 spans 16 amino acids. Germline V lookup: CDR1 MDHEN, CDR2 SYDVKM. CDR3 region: CASRRVGGQYNQPQHF. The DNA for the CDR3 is TGTGCCAGCAGACGAGTTGGGGGACAGTACAATCAGCCCCAGCATTTT.